This T cell receptor (beta chain) was recovered during a study of shared clonotypes between healthy human individuals. CDR1 and CDR2 from the germline V gene are MDHEN and SYDVKM. Unmatched junction bases numbered 5, after V lost 2 bases and J lost 5 bases. This CDR3 is built from 15 residues. Genomic DNA per cell subset filled all wells of several immunoSEQ plates. TCRdb's copy holds only in-frame clones and misses some; the assay was immunoSEQ multiplex PCR. This sample has hundreds of thousands of clones, with over 60% found just once. The source is a middle-aged woman in good health. Some clones in this sample may be carry-over from other donors' samples. The chain is built from TRBV28 and TRBJ1-5; 8 bases are a match to TRBD1. The sample taken for sequencing was PBMCs. Here the CDR3 DNA reads TGTGCCAGCAGTTTAACAGGGGGGTCGTATCAGCCCCAGCATTTT. It translates to CASSLTGGSYQPQHF.